This T cell receptor beta chain comes out of a study of spatial heterogeneity in lung cancer (dated by TCRdb to the late 2010s). Turning to the overall study: Beta-chain transcripts were consistently detected in greater numbers than alpha-chain transcripts, which likely reflects a higher abundance of beta-chain transcripts. In the raw uncorrected reads, each unique combination of TCR and UMI appeared on average more than ten times. In non-small cell lung cancer, the study made a quantitative comparison of TCR alpha and beta repertoires among multiple tumor regions, matched nontumor lung and blood. The study linked features of the TCR repertoire to counts of nonsynonymous mutations, which were determined by whole-exome sequencing of tumor tissue. At surgery, some 220 tumor regions, 61 to 75 matched nontumor lung samples and more than 50 PBMC samples were TCR-sequenced for both alpha and beta chains.

Read against the paper, the sample's time point label means: sample taken at primary tumor resection. For TCR sequencing, whole RNA was extracted from tumor and nontumor lung tissue, or from cryopreserved PBMC samples, and no cell sorting was done. The donors were some 76 patients from the lung TRACERx cohort who had early-stage, untreated non-small cell lung cancer. Only patients with enough RNA available from two or more tumor regions were chosen for TCR sequencing. Summary of the overall study and its limitations: Ubiquitous expanded tumor TCRs were detected in blood more often at tumor resection than at routine follow-up. Confirming at a functional level the hypothesis that regional TCRs recognize regional mutations was considered to require additional single-cell paired TCR alpha and beta sequencing.

About this clonotype itself: What antigen it recognizes has not been identified. No quality values exist for individual bases; no much larger clone is one base distant.

Preparation of the library involved 5' RACE. Data came from a NextSeq 500. In the TCR library protocol, a unique molecular identifier was attached to each TCR cDNA molecule so that PCR and sequencing errors could be corrected. For the original study's pipeline: TCR identification, UMI-based error correction and CDR3 extraction were performed with Decombinator tools. TCRs above a frequency of 2 per 1,000, corresponding to the top 1% of the tumor frequency distribution, were defined as expanded. Renyi diversity was calculated using the R vegan package after each repertoire was subsampled 100 times to 5,000 TCRs. CDR3 similarity networks were built from amino acid triplet string-kernel similarity, connecting CDR3s with pairwise similarity above 0.82. In TCRdb, the public reads were trimmed at Q25 with fastp and aligned with MiXCR, with productive beta chains retained. Each CDR3 protein gets just one entry, which takes the most common genes and DNA from the rows behind it. The V and J calls shown here were made by TCRdb, not taken from the authors' results. Counted in this sample were 82,000 or so distinct CDR3 sequences; over 10% of them appeared once. The ten largest clones represent around 4.3% of the sample.

Sequences SGHVS (CDR1) and FQNEAQ (CDR2) are obtained from the germline V gene. V is clipped by 1 base and J by 5 bases, and the sequence between their germline boundaries is 8 bases long. From cysteine to phenylalanine, the CDR3 is 13 amino acids long. The CDR3 DNA has 39 bases and is translated from base 1. The sequence links TRBV7-8 to TRBJ1-1, with the D gene uncertain. This TCR was recovered from a male donor with early-stage non-small cell lung cancer. The sequences come from PBMCs, collected at surgery. The nucleotide sequence is TGTGCCAGCAGCTTAGGGTCCCGGACTGAAGCTTTCTTT. Translated, it reads CASSLGSRTEAFF.